This T cell receptor beta chain comes out of a study of blood T cell repertoires in COVID-19. Turning to the study itself: Samples came from the United States, Italy and Spain, spanning acute and convalescent COVID-19. In each case, the material was cDNA or gDNA derived from T cells, B-cell-depleted T cells, or PBMCs.

As processed by the authors: The authors estimated nucleated cell counts from reference gene primer amplification. Using immunoSEQ multiplex PCR, the repertoire was profiled, and TCRdb retains in-frame clones only, with some absent. V and J calls and clone size are given by that table; D and trimming were obtained from the DNA. The sample includes some 78,000 clones, roughly 91% of them seen just once. V was pared by 6 bases and J by 2 bases, with 4 bases between. The CDR3 is 12 amino acids. The genes are TRBV12-3 or TRBV12-4 and TRBJ2-2; D unclear. The receptor comes from a woman aged 50 to 65 in a cohort sampled during active COVID-19. Sequencing used peripheral blood. For the CDR3, the DNA is TGTGCCAGCAGCCAAAACACCGGGGAGCTGTTTTTT. Its protein product is CASSQNTGELFF.